This is a list of T cell receptor beta chains from one sample in a study of control samples from healthy donors and cancer patients. Generated by immunoSEQ multiplex PCR, the TCRdb table keeps only in-frame clones and is missing some. The sample yields 250,000 to 300,000 clones, about 80% seen once. The sequenced sample consisted of PBMCs. The source of these receptors is a woman in her sixties or seventies with lung cancer. Each CDR3 is given with its conserved first and last residue. Each record gives: CDR3 protein, CDR3 DNA, CDR3 length, clone size, D gene, J gene, V gene. A D gene is named only where the DNA matches it firmly. The size of a clone is reported for some rows only, either as once, few or many, or as a class for expanded clones.

CDR3: CASSSSGTTNQPQHF; DNA: TGTGCCAGCAGCTCCTCCGGGACAACAAATCAGCCCCAGCATTTT; length: 15; size: many; D: .; J: TRBJ1-5; V: TRBV5-8
CDR3: CASSQAGVYNSPLHF; DNA: TGTGCCAGCAGCCAGGCCGGGGTTTATAATTCACCCCTCCACTTT; length: 15; size: few; D: .; J: TRBJ1-6; V: TRBV3-1/TRBV3-2
CDR3: CASTAGQGINYGYTF; DNA: TGTGCCAGCACGGCGGGACAGGGGATTAACTATGGCTACACCTTC; length: 15; size: .; D: TRBD1; J: TRBJ1-2; V: TRBV9
CDR3: CASSINPMNTEAFF; DNA: TGTGCCAGTAGTATAAATCCCATGAACACTGAAGCTTTCTTT; length: 14; size: few; D: .; J: TRBJ1-1; V: TRBV19
CDR3: CSVVQGGREQYF; DNA: TGCAGCGTTGTACAGGGGGGGCGGGAGCAGTACTTC; length: 12; size: .; D: .; J: TRBJ2-7; V: TRBV29-1
CDR3: CASRTGAYEQYF; DNA: TGTGCCAGCAGGACAGGGGCCTACGAGCAGTACTTC; length: 12; size: .; D: TRBD1; J: TRBJ2-7; V: TRBV5-6
CDR3: CATSDPRQGATQPQHF; DNA: TGTGCCACCAGTGATCCTAGACAGGGGGCAACGCAGCCCCAGCATTTT; length: 16; size: .; D: TRBD1; J: TRBJ1-5; V: TRBV24-1
CDR3: CASSLVSGAPTDTQYF; DNA: TGCGCCAGCAGCTTGGTTAGCGGAGCCCCTACAGATACGCAGTATTTT; length: 16; size: many; D: .; J: TRBJ2-3; V: TRBV5-1
CDR3: CASNPRVWAAKNIQYF; DNA: TGTGCCAGCAATCCCCGGGTATGGGCAGCCAAAAACATTCAGTACTTC; length: 16; size: .; D: .; J: TRBJ2-4; V: TRBV28
CDR3: CASSLVPGSMQPQHF; DNA: TGCGCCAGCAGCTTGGTTCCAGGGAGTATGCAGCCCCAGCATTTT; length: 15; size: .; D: .; J: TRBJ1-5; V: TRBV5-1
CDR3: CASSLSGTAAEAFF; DNA: TGTGCCAGCAGCTTAAGTGGGACAGCGGCTGAAGCTTTCTTT; length: 14; size: once; D: TRBD1; J: TRBJ1-1; V: TRBV7-8
CDR3: CASSLKGGPYNEQFF; DNA: TGTGCCAGCAGTTTAAAAGGGGGACCCTACAATGAGCAGTTCTTC; length: 15; size: .; D: .; J: TRBJ2-1; V: TRBV27
CDR3: CASSLGDRGGSPLHF; DNA: TGTGCCAGCAGTTTAGGAGACAGGGGGGGTTCACCCCTCCACTTT; length: 15; size: .; D: TRBD1; J: TRBJ1-6; V: TRBV28
CDR3: CASSPSGGGDYGYTF; DNA: TGTGCCAGCAGCCCCAGTGGAGGGGGAGACTATGGCTACACCTTC; length: 15; size: .; D: .; J: TRBJ1-2; V: TRBV9
CDR3: CASSEGDRQGFNQPQHF; DNA: TGTGCCAGCAGTGAAGGGGATAGGCAGGGGTTCAATCAGCCCCAGCATTTT; length: 17; size: .; D: .; J: TRBJ1-5; V: TRBV6-1
CDR3: CASSETGKNIQYF; DNA: TGTGCCAGCTCCGAGACAGGGAAAAACATTCAGTACTTC; length: 13; size: few; D: TRBD1; J: TRBJ2-4; V: TRBV18
CDR3: CASSELGRSEQFF; DNA: TGTGCCAGCAGTGAACTTGGGAGGTCCGAGCAGTTCTTC; length: 13; size: .; D: .; J: TRBJ2-1; V: TRBV2
CDR3: CASSLSPGQGYNEQFF; DNA: TGTGCCAGCAGTTTATCCCCGGGACAGGGCTACAATGAGCAGTTCTTC; length: 16; size: .; D: TRBD1; J: TRBJ2-1; V: TRBV28
CDR3: CASSAGRKQFF; DNA: TGTGCCAGCAGCGCCGGGAGGAAGCAGTTCTTC; length: 11; size: .; D: TRBD2; J: TRBJ2-1; V: TRBV5-8
CDR3: CATGRPPGNTIYF; DNA: TGTGCCACCGGCCGGCCCCCTGGAAACACCATATATTTT; length: 13; size: .; D: .; J: TRBJ1-3; V: TRBV15
CDR3: CASSELGPGRAFF; DNA: TGTGCCAGCAGTGAACTGGGCCCCGGGAGAGCTTTCTTT; length: 13; size: .; D: .; J: TRBJ1-1; V: TRBV6-1
CDR3: CASSQVVLMNTEAFF; DNA: TGCGCCAGCAGCCAAGTGGTCCTCATGAACACTGAAGCTTTCTTT; length: 15; size: .; D: .; J: TRBJ1-1; V: TRBV4-1
CDR3: CASSRGASEKLFF; DNA: TGTGCCAGCAGCAGGGGCGCCAGTGAAAAACTGTTTTTT; length: 13; size: .; D: .; J: TRBJ1-4; V: TRBV25-1
CDR3: CASSPGLAEYEQYF; DNA: TGTGCCAGCTCACCAGGACTAGCAGAGTACGAGCAGTACTTC; length: 14; size: .; D: TRBD2; J: TRBJ2-7; V: TRBV18
CDR3: CASSPRQTTEAFF; DNA: TGTGCCAGCAGCCCTCGACAGACCACTGAAGCTTTCTTT; length: 13; size: .; D: .; J: TRBJ1-1; V: TRBV3-1/TRBV3-2
CDR3: CASSNFLGGTNEKLFF; DNA: TGTGCCAGTAGTAACTTCCTAGGTGGGACTAATGAAAAACTGTTTTTT; length: 16; size: .; D: .; J: TRBJ1-4; V: TRBV19
CDR3: CASSPRLADLYNEQFF; DNA: TGCGCCAGCAGCCCGAGACTAGCGGACTTATACAATGAGCAGTTCTTC; length: 16; size: .; D: TRBD2; J: TRBJ2-1; V: TRBV5-1
CDR3: CASSPDGLYEQYF; DNA: TGTGCCAGCAGCCCGGACGGACTCTACGAGCAGTACTTC; length: 13; size: .; D: .; J: TRBJ2-7; V: TRBV7-9
CDR3: CSASREGVSYEQYF; DNA: TGCAGTGCTAGTCGGGAGGGGGTCTCCTACGAGCAGTACTTC; length: 14; size: .; D: TRBD2; J: TRBJ2-7; V: TRBV20-1
CDR3: CASSPSSTDTQYF; DNA: TGTGCCAGCTCCCCTAGCAGCACAGATACGCAGTATTTT; length: 13; size: .; D: .; J: TRBJ2-3; V: TRBV18
CDR3: CASTYGQYQPQHF; DNA: TGTGCCAGCACATACGGACAGTATCAGCCCCAGCATTTT; length: 13; size: .; D: .; J: TRBJ1-5; V: TRBV2
CDR3: CASSSTGTVNEKLFF; DNA: TGTGCCAGCAGTTCCACCGGGACAGTGAATGAAAAACTGTTTTTT; length: 15; size: .; D: TRBD1; J: TRBJ1-4; V: TRBV28